This T cell receptor (beta chain) was obtained from a study of blood T cell repertoires in COVID-19. Study-level background: Sources were T cells, B-cell-depleted T cells, or PBMCs; the material itself was cDNA or gDNA.

Per germline, CDR1 SGHDN and CDR2 FVKESK. This CDR3 is built from 17 residues. V gave up 3 bases and J gave up 3 bases, with 20 bases separating them. Only in-frame clones appear in the TCRdb table, and some are missing; sequencing was by immunoSEQ multiplex PCR. Among 120,000 to 150,000 clones listed, 80% to 90% were seen once. The clonotype comes from a woman in her fifties or sixties in a cohort sampled during active or convalescent COVID-19. The rearrangement joins TRBV14 to TRBJ1-1; D call uncertain. Sequencing was carried out using peripheral blood. CDR3 region: CASSQNLLGDGYTEAFF. The CDR3 bases are TGTGCCAGCAGCCAGAACTTGCTCGGTGACGGGTACACTGAAGCTTTCTTT.